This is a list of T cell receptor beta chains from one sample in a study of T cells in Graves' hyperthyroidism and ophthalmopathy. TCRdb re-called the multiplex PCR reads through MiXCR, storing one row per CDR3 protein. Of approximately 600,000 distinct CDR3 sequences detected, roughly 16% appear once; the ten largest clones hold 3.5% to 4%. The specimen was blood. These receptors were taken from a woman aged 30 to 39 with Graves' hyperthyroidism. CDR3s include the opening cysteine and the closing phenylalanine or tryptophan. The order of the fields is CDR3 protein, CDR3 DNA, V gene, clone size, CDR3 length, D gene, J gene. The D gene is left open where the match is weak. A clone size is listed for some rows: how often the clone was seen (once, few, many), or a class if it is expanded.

CDR3: CATSRDLFWETQYF
DNA: TGTGCCACCAGCAGAGATTTGTTTTGGGAGACCCAGTACTTC
V: TRBV15
size: -
length: 14
D: -
J: TRBJ2-5

CDR3: CASSPLYQDSQETQYF
DNA: TGTGCCAGCTCACCACTTTATCAGGACAGCCAAGAGACCCAGTACTTC
V: TRBV18
size: -
length: 16
D: -
J: TRBJ2-5

CDR3: CASGRGGYTEAFF
DNA: TGTGCCAGCGGGCGGGGCGGGTACACTGAAGCTTTCTTT
V: TRBV3-1
size: -
length: 13
D: -
J: TRBJ1-1

CDR3: CASSPRGGEQYF
DNA: TGTGCCAGCTCACCACGAGGAGGTGAGCAGTACTTC
V: TRBV18
size: many
length: 12
D: -
J: TRBJ2-7

CDR3: CSAGQAYEQYF
DNA: TGCAGCGCGGGACAGGCCTACGAGCAGTACTTC
V: TRBV29-1
size: many
length: 11
D: TRBD1
J: TRBJ2-7

CDR3: CSAISRLRSNEQFF
DNA: TGCAGTGCTATCAGTAGGCTGCGCTCAAATGAGCAGTTCTTC
V: TRBV20-1
size: many
length: 14
D: -
J: TRBJ2-1

CDR3: CASGLGTGPYF
DNA: TGTGCCAGCGGTTTAGGGACAGGGCCGTACTTC
V: TRBV2
size: -
length: 11
D: TRBD1
J: TRBJ2-7

CDR3: CSARARTSGTYEQYF
DNA: TGCAGTGCTAGAGCCCGGACTAGCGGAACCTACGAGCAGTACTTC
V: TRBV20-1
size: -
length: 15
D: TRBD2
J: TRBJ2-7

CDR3: CASSPTTQSTDTQYF
DNA: TGTGCCAGCTCACCAACAACACAGAGCACAGATACGCAGTATTTT
V: TRBV18
size: -
length: 15
D: -
J: TRBJ2-3

CDR3: CASSERLAGGSDTQYF
DNA: TGTGCCAGCAGTGAGCGACTAGCGGGAGGATCAGATACGCAGTATTTT
V: TRBV6-1
size: many
length: 16
D: TRBD2
J: TRBJ2-3

CDR3: CSVRRWTSDNEQFF
DNA: TGCAGCGTCCGCCGTTGGACTAGTGACAATGAGCAGTTCTTC
V: TRBV29-1
size: -
length: 14
D: TRBD2
J: TRBJ2-1

CDR3: CASSPYPGLAGPYEQYF
DNA: TGTGCCAGCAGTCCCTACCCGGGACTAGCGGGACCCTACGAGCAGTACTTC
V: TRBV10-3
size: -
length: 17
D: TRBD2
J: TRBJ2-7

CDR3: CASSPMDRAHYGYTF
DNA: TGTGCCAGCAGTCCAATGGACAGGGCTCACTATGGCTACACCTTC
V: TRBV28
size: many
length: 15
D: TRBD1
J: TRBJ1-2

CDR3: CAWSVNLAGEHEQFF
DNA: TGTGCCTGGAGTGTAAATCTAGCGGGAGAGCATGAGCAGTTCTTC
V: TRBV30
size: many
length: 15
D: TRBD2
J: TRBJ2-1

CDR3: CASSLDSIGSQFF
DNA: TGTGCCAGCAGCTTAGATTCGATAGGTTCGCAGTTCTTC
V: TRBV7-2
size: many
length: 13
D: -
J: TRBJ2-1

CDR3: CSARTSIGETQYF
DNA: TGCAGTGCTAGGACATCTATTGGGGAGACCCAGTACTTC
V: TRBV20-1
size: many
length: 13
D: -
J: TRBJ2-5

CDR3: CASRLRGNEQFF
DNA: TGTGCCAGCAGGTTGCGGGGCAATGAGCAGTTCTTC
V: TRBV12-3/TRBV12-4
size: many
length: 12
D: -
J: TRBJ2-1

CDR3: CASSVFRGQANPEAFF
DNA: TGTGCCAGCAGCGTCTTCCGTGGACAAGCTAACCCTGAAGCTTTCTTT
V: TRBV9
size: -
length: 16
D: -
J: TRBJ1-1

CDR3: CASSLSLTGLYGYTF
DNA: TGTGCCAGCAGCTTATCCCTGACAGGGCTCTATGGCTACACCTTC
V: TRBV7-9
size: many
length: 15
D: TRBD1
J: TRBJ1-2